These 4 T cell receptor beta chains came from one sample sequenced in a study of beta chain features in type 1 diabetes (dated by TCRdb to 2017 to 2018). What the work shows at the level of the full study, not this receptor alone: In all four CD4+ subsets, TCRB CDR3 length was moderately but significantly shorter in type 1 diabetes patients.

No antigen has been assigned to these receptors. Receptor amplification or capture employed the immunoSEQ multiplex PCR assay. The High Capacity cDNA Reverse Transcription Kit was used to reverse transcribe all of the isolated RNA, meaning that expressed TCRB transcripts were what got sequenced. What TCRdb holds here is the immuneACCESS table cut down to in-frame rearrangements. Part of the clones is not present; checked against another copy, under half of the missing clones reflect an unresolved V gene, and the others are unexplained. For this sample the table gives about 160,000 clones, of which roughly 7.1% were detected only once. About 0.95% of the sample is in the top ten clones. Material: central memory CD4+ T cells from blood. The receptors originated from a woman aged 40 to 50 with type 1 diabetes.

This clone appeared a few times. The gene calls are TRBV28 and TRBJ2-3; a weak D match, TRBD1 (6 bases). The CDR3 has 13 amino acids. V lost 8 bases and J 4 bases, leaving 13 bases between the germline ends. Germline V gene data show CDR1 as MDHEN and CDR2 as SYDVKM. CDR3 loop: CASSLQGPDTQYF. The CDR3, as DNA: TGTGCCAGCTCATTACAGGGACCAGATACGCAGTATTTT.

This clone was counted between two and nine times. The CDR3 reads CASSPGQTDPYEQYF. In nucleotides, the CDR3 is TGTGCCAGCTCACCAGGACAGACGGACCCATACGAGCAGTACTTC. The chain links TRBV18 to TRBJ2-7, with D possibly TRBD1 on 6 matching bases. Germline CDR1 reads KGHSH; CDR2 reads LQKENI. Trimming left V 2 bases short and J 4 bases short, with 15 bases between. The CDR3 sequence is 15 residues long.

The rearrangement links TRBV19 to TRBJ2-3; no reliable D call. V lost 2 bases, J lost 5 bases, and 2 bases lay in between. Germline lookup yields CDR1 LNHDA and CDR2 SQIVND (reference sequence). The CDR3 consists of 11 residues. CDR3 in DNA: TGTGCCAGTAGTATACGAGATACGCAGTATTTT. This encodes CASSIRDTQYF.

V usage is TRBV18 and J usage is TRBJ1-1, with D tentatively TRBD1 (6 bases). V dropped 3 bases and J dropped 1 base, with 12 bases sitting between them. The CDR3 spans 15 residues. Per germline, CDR1 KGHSH and CDR2 LQKENI. CDR3 sequence (DNA): TGTGCCAGCTCACCCCTCACAGGGAGGAACACTGAAGCTTTCTTT. As protein: CASSPLTGRNTEAFF.